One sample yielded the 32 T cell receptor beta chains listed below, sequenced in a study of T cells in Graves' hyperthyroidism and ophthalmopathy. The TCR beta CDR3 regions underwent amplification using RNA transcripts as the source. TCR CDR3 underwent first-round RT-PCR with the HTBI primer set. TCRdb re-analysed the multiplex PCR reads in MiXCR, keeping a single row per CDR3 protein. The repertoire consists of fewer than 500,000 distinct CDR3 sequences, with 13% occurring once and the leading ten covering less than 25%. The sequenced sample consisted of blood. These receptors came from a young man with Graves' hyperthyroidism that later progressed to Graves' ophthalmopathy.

In DNA, the CDR3 is TGTGCCTGGAGTGTACAGGGGCGTCAGCCCCAGCATTTT. This codes for CAWSVQGRQPQHF. The chain recombines TRBV30 with TRBJ1-5; 7 positions match TRBD1. CDR3 length: 13 residues. CDR1 is GTSNPN and CDR2 is SVGIG in the germline V gene (reference sequence). The trim removed 0 bases at V and 6 bases at J, leaving 2 bases unmatched.

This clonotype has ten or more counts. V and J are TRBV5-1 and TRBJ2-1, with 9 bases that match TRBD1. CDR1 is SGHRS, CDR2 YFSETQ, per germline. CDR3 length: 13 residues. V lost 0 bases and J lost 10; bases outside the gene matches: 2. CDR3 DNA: TGCGCCAGCAGCTTGGGACAGGGGGGAGAGCAGTTCTTC. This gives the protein CASSLGQGGEQFF.

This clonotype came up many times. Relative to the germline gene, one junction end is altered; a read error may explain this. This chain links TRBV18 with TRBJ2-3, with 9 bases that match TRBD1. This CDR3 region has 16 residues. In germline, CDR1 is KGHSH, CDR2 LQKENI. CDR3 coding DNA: TGTGCCAGCTCCCCACAGGGGGCGAGGGGCACAGATACGCAGTATTTT. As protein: CASSPQGARGTDTQYF.

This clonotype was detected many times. The CDR3 region has the DNA TGTGCCAGCAGCCAGGCCCCAGATACGCAGTATTTT. Protein sequence: CASSQAPDTQYF. The V call is TRBV3-1, the J call TRBJ2-3; no clear D gene. Germline values: CDR1 LGHDT, CDR2 YNNKEL (reference sequence). The CDR3 has 12 amino acids. Trimming stripped 3 bases from V and 4 bases from J, with 5 bases between.

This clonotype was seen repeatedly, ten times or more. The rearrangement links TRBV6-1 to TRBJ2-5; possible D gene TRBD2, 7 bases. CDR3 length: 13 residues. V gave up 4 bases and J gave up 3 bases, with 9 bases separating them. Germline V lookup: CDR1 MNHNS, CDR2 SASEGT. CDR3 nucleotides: TGTGCCAGCAGTGGAGGGGGGGAAGAGACCCAGTACTTC. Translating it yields CASSGGGEETQYF.

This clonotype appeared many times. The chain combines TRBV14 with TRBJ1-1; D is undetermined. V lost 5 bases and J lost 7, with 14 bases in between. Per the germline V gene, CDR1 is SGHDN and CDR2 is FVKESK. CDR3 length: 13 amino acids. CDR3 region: CASSGLGSGEAFF. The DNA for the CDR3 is TGTGCCAGCAGCGGGCTTGGGTCAGGTGAAGCTTTCTTT. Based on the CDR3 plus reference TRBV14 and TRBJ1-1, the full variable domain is EAGVTQFPSHSVIEKGQTVTLRCDPISGHDNLYWYRRVMGKEIKFLLHFVKESKQDESGMPNNRFLAERTGGTYSTLKVQPAELEDSGVYFCASSGLGSGEAFFGQGTRLTVV.

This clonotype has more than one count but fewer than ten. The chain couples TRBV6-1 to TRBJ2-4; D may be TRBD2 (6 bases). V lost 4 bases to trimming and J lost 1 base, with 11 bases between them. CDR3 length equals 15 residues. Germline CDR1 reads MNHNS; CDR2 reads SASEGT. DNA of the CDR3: TGTGCCAGCAGTGCCCTTGGGGGGGCCAAAAACATTCAGTACTTC. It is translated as CASSALGGAKNIQYF.

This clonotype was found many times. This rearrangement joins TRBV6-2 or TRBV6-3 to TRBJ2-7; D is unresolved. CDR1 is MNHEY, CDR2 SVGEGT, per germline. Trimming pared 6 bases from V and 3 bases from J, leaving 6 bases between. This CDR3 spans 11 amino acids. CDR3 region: CASRTGYEQYF. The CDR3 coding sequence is TGTGCCAGCAGGACGGGCTACGAGCAGTACTTC.

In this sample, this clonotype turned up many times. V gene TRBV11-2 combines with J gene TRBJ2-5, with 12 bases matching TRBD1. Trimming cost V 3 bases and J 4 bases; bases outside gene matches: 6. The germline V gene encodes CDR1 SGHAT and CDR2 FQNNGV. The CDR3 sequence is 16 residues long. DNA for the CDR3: TGTGCCAGCAGCTTGGGACAGGGGGCTTCAGGAGAGACCCAGTACTTC. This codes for CASSLGQGASGETQYF.

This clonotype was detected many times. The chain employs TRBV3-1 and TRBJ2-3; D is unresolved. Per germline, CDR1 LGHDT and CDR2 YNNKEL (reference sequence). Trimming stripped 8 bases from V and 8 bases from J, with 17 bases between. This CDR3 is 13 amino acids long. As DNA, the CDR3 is TGTGCCAGCGCACTAACGACCGGAGCTACGCAGTATTTT. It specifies CASALTTGATQYF.

The CDR3: CASSRSGTGNSPLHF. CDR3 nucleotide sequence: TGCGCCAGCAGCCGGAGCGGGACAGGGAATTCACCCCTCCACTTT. This chain joins TRBV5-1 and TRBJ1-6; 9 nucleotides align to TRBD1. CDR1 and CDR2 from the germline V gene are SGHRS and YFSETQ. V dropped 4 bases and J dropped 7; count of bases not matched to a gene: 6. The CDR3 sequence is 15 residues long.

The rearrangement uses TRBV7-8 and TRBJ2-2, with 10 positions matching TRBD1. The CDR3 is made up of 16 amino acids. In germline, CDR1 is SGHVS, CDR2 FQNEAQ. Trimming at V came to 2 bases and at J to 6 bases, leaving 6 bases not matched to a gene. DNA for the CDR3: TGTGCCAGCAGCTTAAGGGACAGGGGCGGCGCCGGGGAGCTGTTTTTT. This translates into CASSLRDRGGAGELFF. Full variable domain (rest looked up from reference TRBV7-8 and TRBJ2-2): GAGVSQSPRYKVAKRGQDVALRCDPISGHVSLFWYQQALGQGPEFLTYFQNEAQLDKSGLPSDRFFAERPEGSVSTLKIQRTQQEDSAVYLCASSLRDRGGAGELFFGEGSRLTVL.

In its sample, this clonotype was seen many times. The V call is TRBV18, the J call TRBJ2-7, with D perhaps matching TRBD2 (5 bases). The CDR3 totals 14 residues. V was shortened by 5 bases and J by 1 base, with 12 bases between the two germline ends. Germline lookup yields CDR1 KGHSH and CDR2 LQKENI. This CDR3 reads CASSWEYRSYEQYF. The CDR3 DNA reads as TGTGCCAGCTCATGGGAGTATAGGTCCTACGAGCAGTACTTC.

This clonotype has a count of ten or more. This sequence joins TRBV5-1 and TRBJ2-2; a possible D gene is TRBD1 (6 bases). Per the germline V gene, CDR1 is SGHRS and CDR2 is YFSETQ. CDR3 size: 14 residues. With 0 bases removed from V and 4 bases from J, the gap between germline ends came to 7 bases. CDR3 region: CASSLGGLTGELFF. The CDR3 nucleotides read TGCGCCAGCAGCTTGGGGGGGCTCACCGGGGAGCTGTTTTTT.

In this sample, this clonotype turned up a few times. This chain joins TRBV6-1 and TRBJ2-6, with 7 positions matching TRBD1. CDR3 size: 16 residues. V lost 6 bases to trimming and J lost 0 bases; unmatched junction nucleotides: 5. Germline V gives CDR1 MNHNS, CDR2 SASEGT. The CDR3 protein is CASSLGQASGANVLTF. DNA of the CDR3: TGTGCCAGCAGCCTCGGACAGGCCTCTGGGGCCAACGTCCTGACTTTC.

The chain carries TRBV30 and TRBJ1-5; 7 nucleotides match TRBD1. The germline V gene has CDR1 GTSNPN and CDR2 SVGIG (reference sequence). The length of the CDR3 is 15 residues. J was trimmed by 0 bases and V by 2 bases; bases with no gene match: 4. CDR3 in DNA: TGTGCCTGGAGTACAGGGGATTATAGCAATCAGCCCCAGCATTTT. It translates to CAWSTGDYSNQPQHF.

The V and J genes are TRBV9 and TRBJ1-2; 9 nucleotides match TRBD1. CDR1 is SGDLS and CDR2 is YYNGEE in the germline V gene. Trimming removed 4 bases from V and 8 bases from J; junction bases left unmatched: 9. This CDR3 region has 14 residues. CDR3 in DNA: TGTGCCAGCAGCCCAACAGGGGGCAAGTGGGGCTACACCTTC. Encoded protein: CASSPTGGKWGYTF.

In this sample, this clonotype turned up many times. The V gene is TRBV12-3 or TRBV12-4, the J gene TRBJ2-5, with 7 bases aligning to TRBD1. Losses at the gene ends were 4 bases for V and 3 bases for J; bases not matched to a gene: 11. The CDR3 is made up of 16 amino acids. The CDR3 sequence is CASSSPFRDREETQYF. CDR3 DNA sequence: TGTGCCAGCAGTTCCCCATTCCGGGACAGAGAAGAGACCCAGTACTTC.

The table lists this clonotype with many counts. CDR3 bases: TGTGCCAGCAGTGAAACCTTCGCTGACCTTAATTCACCCCTCCACTTT. This gives the protein CASSETFADLNSPLHF. V and J are TRBV2 and TRBJ1-6; no clear D. The CDR3 is 16 residues long. CDR1 is SNHLY, CDR2 FYNNEI, per germline. V lost 2 bases to trimming and J lost 6 bases, with 14 bases between them.

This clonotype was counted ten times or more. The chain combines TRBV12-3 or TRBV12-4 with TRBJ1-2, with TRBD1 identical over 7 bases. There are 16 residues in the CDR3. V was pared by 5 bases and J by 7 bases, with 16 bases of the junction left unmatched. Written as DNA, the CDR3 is TGTGCCAGCAGTACGGGGCAGGGGGTGGCCCGACGTGGCTACACCTTC. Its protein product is CASSTGQGVARRGYTF.

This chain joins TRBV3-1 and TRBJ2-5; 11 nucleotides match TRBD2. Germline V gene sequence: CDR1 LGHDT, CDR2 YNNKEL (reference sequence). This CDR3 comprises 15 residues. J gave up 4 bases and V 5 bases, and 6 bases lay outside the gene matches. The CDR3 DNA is TGTGCCAGCAGCTTACTAGCGGGGGTTCGAGAGACCCAGTACTTC. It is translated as CASSLLAGVRETQYF.

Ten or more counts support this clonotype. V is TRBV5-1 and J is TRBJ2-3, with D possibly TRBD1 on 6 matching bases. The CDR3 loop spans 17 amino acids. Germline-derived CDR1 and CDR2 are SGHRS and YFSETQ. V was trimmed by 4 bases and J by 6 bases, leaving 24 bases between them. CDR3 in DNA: TGCGCCAGCAGCCCCCAGACAGGTCTTCTCATCGGGGATACGCAGTATTTT. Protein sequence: CASSPQTGLLIGDTQYF.

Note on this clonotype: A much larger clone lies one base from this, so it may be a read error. CDR3 amino acids: CASSQDPRPRGFNEQSF. The CDR3, as DNA: TGTGCCAGCAGCCAAGACCCTCGGCCGCGGGGGTTCAATGAGCAGTCCTTC. The rearrangement joins TRBV14 to TRBJ2-1, with 7 bases fitting TRBD2. Germline V gives CDR1 SGHDN, CDR2 FVKESK. This CDR3 has 17 amino acids.

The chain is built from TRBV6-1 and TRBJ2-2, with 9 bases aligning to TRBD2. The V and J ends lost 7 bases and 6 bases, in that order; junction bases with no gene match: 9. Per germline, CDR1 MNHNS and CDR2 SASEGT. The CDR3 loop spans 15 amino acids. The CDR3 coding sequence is TGTGCCAGCACCCCTAGTAGCGGGGGATCCGGGGAGCTGTTTTTT. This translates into CASTPSSGGSGELFF.

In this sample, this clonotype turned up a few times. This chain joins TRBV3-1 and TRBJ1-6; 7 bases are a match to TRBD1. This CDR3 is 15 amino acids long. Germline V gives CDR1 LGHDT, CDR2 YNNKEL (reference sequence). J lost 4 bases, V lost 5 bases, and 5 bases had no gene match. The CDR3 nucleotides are TGTGCCAGCAGCTTACAGGGGAAATATAATTCACCCCTCCACTTT. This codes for CASSLQGKYNSPLHF. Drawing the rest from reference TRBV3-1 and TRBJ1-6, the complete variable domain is DTAVSQTPKYLVTQMGNDKSIKCEQNLGHDTMYWYKQDSKKFLKIMFSYNNKELIINETVPNRFSPKSPDKAHLNLHINSLELGDSAVYFCASSLQGKYNSPLHFGNGTRLTVT.

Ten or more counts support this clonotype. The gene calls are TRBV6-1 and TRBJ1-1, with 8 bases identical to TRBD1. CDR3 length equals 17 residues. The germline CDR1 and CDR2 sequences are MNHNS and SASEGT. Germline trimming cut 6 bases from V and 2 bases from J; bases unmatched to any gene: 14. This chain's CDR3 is CASSSRGHSLLNTEAFF. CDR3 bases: TGTGCCAGCAGCTCCAGGGGGCATAGTTTGCTCAACACTGAAGCTTTCTTT.

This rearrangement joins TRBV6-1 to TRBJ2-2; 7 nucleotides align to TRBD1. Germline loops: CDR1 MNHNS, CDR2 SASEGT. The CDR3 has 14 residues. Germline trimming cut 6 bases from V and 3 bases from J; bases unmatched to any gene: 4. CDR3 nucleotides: TGTGCCAGCAGCCGGGACAGCCACACCGGGGAGCTGTTTTTT. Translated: CASSRDSHTGELFF.

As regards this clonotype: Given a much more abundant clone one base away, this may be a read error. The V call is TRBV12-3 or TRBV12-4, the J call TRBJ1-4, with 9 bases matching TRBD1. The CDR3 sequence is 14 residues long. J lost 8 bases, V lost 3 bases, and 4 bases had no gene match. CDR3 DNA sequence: TGTGCCAGCAGTTTCGGGACAGGGCAAGAAAAACTGTTTTTT. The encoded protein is CASSFGTGQEKLFF.

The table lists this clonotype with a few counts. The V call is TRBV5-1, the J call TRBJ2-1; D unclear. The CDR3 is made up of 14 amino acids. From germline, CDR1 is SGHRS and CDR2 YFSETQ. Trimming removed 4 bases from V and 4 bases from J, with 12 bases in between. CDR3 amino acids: CASSQTTDYNEQFF. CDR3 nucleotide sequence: TGCGCCAGCAGCCAGACGACGGATTACAATGAGCAGTTCTTC. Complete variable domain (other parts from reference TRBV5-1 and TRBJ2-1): KAGVTQTPRYLIKTRGQQVTLSCSPISGHRSVSWYQQTPGQGLQFLFEYFSETQRNKGNFPGRFSGRQFSNSRSEMNVSTLELGDSALYLCASSQTTDYNEQFFGPGTRLTVL.

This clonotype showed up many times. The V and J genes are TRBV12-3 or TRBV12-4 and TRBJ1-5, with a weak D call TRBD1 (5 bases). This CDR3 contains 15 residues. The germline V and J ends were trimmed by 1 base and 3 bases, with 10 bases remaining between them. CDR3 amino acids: CASSLEGQDNQPQHF. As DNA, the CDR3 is TGTGCCAGCAGTTTAGAGGGGCAGGACAATCAGCCCCAGCATTTT.

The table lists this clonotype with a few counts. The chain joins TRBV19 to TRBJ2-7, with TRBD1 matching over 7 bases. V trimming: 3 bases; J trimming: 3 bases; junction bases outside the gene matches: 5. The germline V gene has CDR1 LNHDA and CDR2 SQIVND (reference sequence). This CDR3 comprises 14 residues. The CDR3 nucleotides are TGTGCCAGTAGTATTAACCGGGACAGCTACGAGCAGTACTTC. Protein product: CASSINRDSYEQYF. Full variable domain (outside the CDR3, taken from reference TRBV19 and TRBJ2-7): DGGITQSPKYLFRKEGQNVTLSCEQNLNHDAMYWYRQDPGQGLRLIYYSQIVNDFQKGDIAEGYSVSREKKESFPLTVTSAQKNPTAFYLCASSINRDSYEQYFGPGTRLTVT.

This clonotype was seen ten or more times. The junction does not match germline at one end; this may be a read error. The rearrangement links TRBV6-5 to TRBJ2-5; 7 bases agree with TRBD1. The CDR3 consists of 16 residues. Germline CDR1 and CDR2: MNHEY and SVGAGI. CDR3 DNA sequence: TGTGCCAGCAGTAACTCCCTTGGGACAGCCCATAAGACCCAGTACTTC. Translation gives CASSNSLGTAHKTQYF.